These 18 T cell receptor beta chains were sequenced from one sample in a study of PD-L1 blockade in urothelial cancer. The protocol was immunoSEQ multiplex PCR, while the TCRdb copy is restricted to in-frame clones and leaves out a portion. The sample yields about 63,000 clones, 80% to 85% seen once. Time point: pretreatment peripheral blood. The specimen comprised PBMCs, sampled around atezolizumab (anti-PD-L1) treatment. These receptors were taken from a man between 65 and 85 years old with urothelial cancer.

This chain joins TRBV4-2 and TRBJ2-4; 9 bases agree with TRBD2. The J segment lost 7 bases and the V segment lost 4 bases, leaving 5 bases of the junction unmatched. Germline V gene sequence: CDR1 LGHNA, CDR2 YNFKEQ. CDR3 length: 14 residues. In nucleotides, the CDR3 is TGTGCCAGCAGCCCGGGACTAGCAGGGAACATTCAGTACTTC. It encodes CASSPGLAGNIQYF.

The chain employs TRBV6-5 and TRBJ2-7, with D possibly being TRBD1 (6 bases). V shed 5 bases and J shed 0 bases, with 11 bases lying between them. Germline loops: CDR1 MNHEY, CDR2 SVGAGI. The CDR3 is 14 amino acids. As DNA, the CDR3 is TGTGCCAGCAGTCCCGACAGGAACTCCTACGAGCAGTACTTC. This translates into CASSPDRNSYEQYF.

This clone showed up just a few times. The V call is TRBV9, the J call TRBJ2-7, with 8 positions matching TRBD2. Germline V lookup: CDR1 SGDLS, CDR2 YYNGEE. The CDR3 extends over 14 amino acids. The V segment lost 0 bases and the J segment 2 bases; nucleotides outside the gene matches: 1. Here the CDR3 reads CASSVAGGPYEQYF. The CDR3 coding sequence is TGTGCCAGCAGCGTAGCGGGAGGGCCCTACGAGCAGTACTTC. The full variable domain, with the rest looked up from reference TRBV9 and TRBJ2-7, is DSGVTQTPKHLITATGQRVTLRCSPRSGDLSVYWYQQSLDQGLQFLIQYYNGEERAKGNILERFSAQQFPDLHSELNLSSLELGDSALYFCASSVAGGPYEQYFGPGTRLTVT.

This clone has a handful of counts. The V call is TRBV4-1, the J call TRBJ1-5; D is unresolved. CDR3 size: 17 residues. CDR1 and CDR2 (germline): MGHRA, YSYEKL. V lost 2 bases, J lost 2 bases, and 16 bases lay in between. The CDR3 protein is CASSQSNLLGGNQPQHF. The CDR3 DNA is TGCGCCAGCAGCCAATCAAACCTTCTGGGAGGCAATCAGCCCCAGCATTTT.

The gene calls are TRBV11-2 and TRBJ1-2; unclear D gene. The CDR3 length is 11 residues. Germline values: CDR1 SGHAT, CDR2 FQNNGV. Trimming stripped 3 bases from V and 8 bases from J, with 7 bases between. The CDR3 coding sequence is TGTGCCAGCAGCTTTCGGGGAGGCTACACCTTC. It yields the protein CASSFRGGYTF.

J is TRBJ1-4 and V is TRBV28, with TRBD1 identical over 9 bases. The CDR3 has 14 amino acids. Germline CDR1 MDHEN, CDR2 SYDVKM. The V and J ends lost 3 bases and 8 bases, in that order; junction bases with no gene match: 4. The CDR3 DNA follows: TGTGCCAGCAGTTTGCTACAGGGGGCCGAAAAACTGTTTTTT. This translates into CASSLLQGAEKLFF.

The chain's CDR3 is CASNQDRGSSYTF. Here the CDR3 DNA reads TGCGCCAGCAACCAGGACAGGGGGAGTAGCTACACCTTC. The genes are TRBV5-1 and TRBJ1-2, with 10 bases that match TRBD1. The CDR3 loop spans 13 amino acids. V trimming: 6 bases; J trimming: 9 bases; junction bases outside the gene matches: 8. Looked up from germline, CDR1 is SGHRS and CDR2 is YFSETQ. Based on the CDR3 plus reference TRBV5-1 and TRBJ1-2, the full variable domain is KAGVTQTPRYLIKTRGQQVTLSCSPISGHRSVSWYQQTPGQGLQFLFEYFSETQRNKGNFPGRFSGRQFSNSRSEMNVSTLELGDSALYLCASNQDRGSSYTFGSGTRLTVV.

The rearrangement links TRBV4-2 to TRBJ1-4; tentatively, D is TRBD1 (6 bases). V lost 2 bases and J lost 7, with 17 bases in between. Germline lookup yields CDR1 LGHNA and CDR2 YNFKEQ. This CDR3 has 16 amino acids. CDR3 sequence reads: CASSQLSGQPGEKLFF. DNA of the CDR3: TGTGCCAGCAGCCAATTAAGTGGACAGCCAGGTGAAAAACTGTTTTTT.

This clone was observed a few times. The chain links TRBV6-6 to TRBJ1-3, with D perhaps TRBD1 (5 bases). The CDR3 has 15 residues. Germline assignment: CDR1 MNHNY and CDR2 SVGAGI (reference sequence). V dropped 2 bases and J dropped 3 bases, with 11 bases sitting between them. CDR3 bases: TGTGCCAGCAGTTACCAGGGTCAGGTTGGAAACACCATATATTTT. The encoded protein is CASSYQGQVGNTIYF.

The table lists this clone with a count of one. The rearrangement uses TRBV5-6 and TRBJ1-3; D gene ambiguous. Per germline, CDR1 SGHDT and CDR2 YYEEEE. V lost 4 bases to trimming and J lost 0 bases, with 17 bases between them. This CDR3 spans 17 amino acids. The CDR3 bases are TGTGCCAGCAGCGCGACCGACCTGGGAGCCTCTGGAAACACCATATATTTT. Encoded protein: CASSATDLGASGNTIYF. Filled out from reference TRBV5-6 and TRBJ1-3, the complete variable domain reads DAGVTQSPTHLIKTRGQQVTLRCSPKSGHDTVSWYQQALGQGPQFIFQYYEEEERQRGNFPDRFSGHQFPNYSSELNVNALLLGDSALYLCASSATDLGASGNTIYFGEGSWLTVV.

This clone was observed a single time. The chain combines TRBV19 with TRBJ1-5, with D perhaps TRBD1 (6 bases). The V gene lost 10 bases and the J gene lost 2 bases, with 24 bases spanning the gap. The CDR3 has 17 residues. CDR1 is LNHDA, CDR2 SQIVND, per germline (reference sequence). The CDR3 loop is CATSPPAGAFGNQPQHF. CDR3 sequence (DNA): TGTGCCACCTCCCCTCCTGCGGGGGCGTTTGGCAATCAGCCCCAGCATTTT.

This clone was detected once. The chain joins TRBV6-1 to TRBJ1-5; D perhaps matches TRBD1 (5 bases). Germline assignment: CDR1 MNHNS and CDR2 SASEGT. Trimming shortened V by 8 bases and J by 5 bases, and 19 bases separated the two germline ends. The CDR3 is 15 amino acids. CDR3 DNA: TGTGCCAGCTTAGAAGTTCAGGGTATGTATCAGCCCCAGCATTTT. Residues: CASLEVQGMYQPQHF.

The chain combines TRBV7-9 with TRBJ2-7; perhaps TRBD1 as D (6 bases). This CDR3 has 14 amino acids. CDR1 SEHNR and CDR2 FQNEAQ come from the germline V gene (reference sequence). Deletions cut 2 bases from V and 3 bases from J, with 11 bases between. The CDR3 protein is CASSLMAGDYEQYF. The CDR3 DNA is TGTGCCAGCAGCTTAATGGCAGGGGACTACGAGCAGTACTTC. Filled out from reference TRBV7-9 and TRBJ2-7, the complete variable domain reads DTGVSQNPRHKITKRGQNVTFRCDPISEHNRLYWYRQTLGQGPEFLTYFQNEAQLEKSRLLSDRFSAERPKGSFSTLEIQRTEQGDSAMYLCASSLMAGDYEQYFGPGTRLTVT.

V and J are TRBV7-2 and TRBJ2-7; D remains ambiguous. The V end lost 3 bases, the J end lost 4 bases, and 10 bases lay between the germline ends. The CDR3 totals 13 residues. Germline CDR1 SGHTA, CDR2 FQGNSA. CDR3 sequence reads: CASSFPPRYEQYF. The CDR3 DNA reads as TGTGCCAGCAGCTTCCCCCCGCGGTACGAGCAGTACTTC.

The chain combines TRBV6-6 with TRBJ2-1; 9 bases agree with TRBD1. The CDR3 has 15 residues. The trim removed 6 bases at V and 7 bases at J, leaving 10 bases unmatched. Germline assignment: CDR1 MNHNY and CDR2 SVGAGI (reference sequence). The CDR3 spells CASRPRDRAWNEQFF. CDR3 sequence (DNA): TGTGCCAGCAGGCCGCGGGACAGGGCTTGGAATGAGCAGTTCTTC.

The chain has TRBV6-5 and TRBJ2-5; possibly TRBD2 for D (6 bases). The germline V and J ends were trimmed by 2 bases and 5 bases, with 18 bases remaining between them. The CDR3 has 16 residues. Per the germline V gene, CDR1 is MNHEY and CDR2 is SVGAGI. The CDR3 here is CASSYAQGSGVETQYF. The CDR3 DNA reads as TGTGCCAGCAGTTACGCCCAGGGATCGGGGGTCGAGACCCAGTACTTC.

This CDR3 reads CASSYRGEYGYTF. In DNA, the CDR3 is TGTGCCAGCAGTTACAGGGGCGAGTATGGCTACACCTTC. The chain has TRBV27 and TRBJ1-2, with TRBD1 matching 7 bases. Losses at the gene ends were 4 bases for V and 5 bases for J; bases not matched to a gene: 4. Germline values: CDR1 MNHEY, CDR2 SMNVEV (reference sequence). The CDR3 is 13 amino acids.

The CDR3 DNA reads as TGTGCCACCAGCAGACCCCCGGAGGGGACAGGGAGTAACGAGCAGTACTTC. Translated, it gives CATSRPPEGTGSNEQYF. This chain links TRBV15 with TRBJ2-7; 9 positions agree with TRBD1. Germline CDR1 is LNHNV and CDR2 is YYDKDF (reference sequence). V shed 2 bases and J 5 bases; nucleotides not matched to a gene: 13. The CDR3 extends over 17 amino acids. Complete variable domain (other parts from reference TRBV15 and TRBJ2-7): DAMVIQNPRYQVTQFGKPVTLSCSQTLNHNVMYWYQQKSSQAPKLLFHYYDKDFNNEADTPDNFQSRRPNTSFCFLDIRSPGLGDTAMYLCATSRPPEGTGSNEQYFGPGTRLTVT.